The 5 T cell receptor beta chains reported below all come from one sample, sequenced in a study of cytotoxic CD8 clonotypes in ibrutinib-treated CLL. Here immunoSEQ multiplex PCR was the method, and the copy in TCRdb shows in-frame clones only, minus some. The top ten hold around a sixth of the sample, which has some 10,000 clones, 61% seen once. The specimen was PBMCs, collected before ibrutinib treatment. The receptors come from a human donor with chronic lymphocytic leukemia.

The chain combines TRBV29-1 with TRBJ1-2; no reliable D call. V dropped 7 bases and J dropped 6 bases, with 21 bases sitting between them. There are 14 residues in the CDR3. The V gene's germline CDR1 is SQVTM and CDR2 ANQGSEA. The CDR3 bases are TGCAGCGGCGGTCCGACACCCCCTCTAAATGGCTACACCTTC. Amino acids: CSGGPTPPLNGYTF.

The rearrangement joins TRBV6-5 to TRBJ1-2; D ambiguous. The V end lost 5 bases, the J end lost 8 bases, and 9 bases lay between the germline ends. The V gene's germline CDR1 is MNHEY and CDR2 SVGAGI. The CDR3 loop spans 11 amino acids. DNA for the CDR3: TGTGCCAGCAGTGGTCGCGAGGGCTACACCTTC. It translates to CASSGREGYTF.

This clone was counted between two and nine times. The chain joins TRBV7-9 to TRBJ1-2; TRBD1 agrees at 8 bases. Trimming removed 2 bases from V and 6 bases from J; junction bases left unmatched: 8. This CDR3 has 15 residues. The germline V gene has CDR1 SEHNR and CDR2 FQNEAQ (reference sequence). CDR3 DNA sequence: TGTGCCAGCAGCTTAATGGCCGACAGGGGAAATGGCTACACCTTC. Translated: CASSLMADRGNGYTF.

This sequence joins TRBV5-1 and TRBJ1-1, with a possible D match to TRBD1 (6 bases). V lost 1 base and J 0 bases, leaving 13 bases between the germline ends. This CDR3 has 16 amino acids. CDR1 is SGHRS and CDR2 is YFSETQ in the germline V gene. The CDR3 DNA reads as TGCGCCAGCAGCTTGAATGAACAGGGTGTGAACACTGAAGCTTTCTTT. This encodes CASSLNEQGVNTEAFF. The full variable domain, completed using reference TRBV5-1 and TRBJ1-1, is KAGVTQTPRYLIKTRGQQVTLSCSPISGHRSVSWYQQTPGQGLQFLFEYFSETQRNKGNFPGRFSGRQFSNSRSEMNVSTLELGDSALYLCASSLNEQGVNTEAFFGQGTRLTVV.

The chain recombines TRBV9 with TRBJ1-1; 7 bases are shared with TRBD1. There are 13 residues in the CDR3. The V gene's germline CDR1 is SGDLS and CDR2 YYNGEE. Germline trimming cut 5 bases from V and 4 bases from J; bases unmatched to any gene: 5. This CDR3 is CASSAGGSTEAFF. The CDR3 DNA sequence: TGTGCCAGCAGTGCAGGGGGATCCACTGAAGCTTTCTTT.